The T cell receptor (beta chain) described here comes from a study of HIV-infected patients and healthy controls. Ten or more counts support this clonotype. Its specificity is not known. CDR3 length equals 16 residues. The junction had 4 bases not matched to a gene; V was cut back by 0 bases and J by 8 bases. Germline-derived CDR1 and CDR2 are KGHSH and LQKENI. Whole blood was used without fractionation, so all unsorted peripheral T cells were included. Alpha and beta constant-region primers primed reverse transcription of about 500 ng RNA. Using multiplexing indices, alpha and beta chain libraries were generated apart by chain-specific third strand synthesis. The library had 12-nucleotide molecular identifiers formed by two random hexamers joined together. TCRdb re-analysed the 5' RACE reads in MiXCR, keeping a single row per CDR3 protein. This repertoire shows about 11,000 distinct CDR3 sequences, 5% to 6.5% found once; its top ten account for around 3%.

Study outcomes and limitations: Donor HLA types were not determined in the study. HIV+ repertoires were severely depleted of MAIT alpha-chain CDR3s, unlike healthy controls.

The receptor was isolated from an adult in good health. The sample was blood. The genes are TRBV18 and TRBJ2-3, with 14 nucleotides matching TRBD2. The CDR3 DNA sequence: TGTGCCAGCTCACCACCGGGGACTAGCGGGGGCTCTACGCAGTATTTT. Its translation: CASSPPGTSGGSTQYF.